Included here is one T cell receptor (beta chain) sequence, with context. The repertoire was sequenced with immunoSEQ multiplex PCR; TCRdb's copy has only in-frame clones and lacks some. The top ten clones hold less than 9.5% of a sample with roughly 180,000 clones, more than 75% of them seen once. The data belong to a study of cytomegalovirus exposure and HLA in healthy donors. This clonotype was obtained from a man aged 25-40 years in good health and CMV-seropositive. The sequenced material came from PBMCs.

The chain's CDR3 is CASSLGDSPSYEQYF. CDR3 bases: TGCGCCAGCAGCTTGGGGGACAGCCCTTCCTACGAGCAGTACTTC. V is TRBV5-1 and J is TRBJ2-7; 7 positions agree with TRBD1. Germline V gene sequence: CDR1 SGHRS, CDR2 YFSETQ. The CDR3 length is 15 residues. J was trimmed by 1 base and V by 0 bases; bases with no gene match: 4. Using reference TRBV5-1 and TRBJ2-7 for the parts outside the CDR3, the full variable domain is KAGVTQTPRYLIKTRGQQVTLSCSPISGHRSVSWYQQTPGQGLQFLFEYFSETQRNKGNFPGRFSGRQFSNSRSEMNVSTLELGDSALYLCASSLGDSPSYEQYFGPGTRLTVT.